This T cell receptor beta chain was captured by sequencing in a study of blood T cells in healthy people across ages. Between the trimmed V and J ends, which lost 4 bases and 0 bases, there was a span of 10 bases. Germline V gives CDR1 MNHEY, CDR2 SVGEGT. CDR3 length equals 15 residues. The authors ran a second PCR of about 6 to 11 cycles using a sample-barcoded 5' primer and a J-beta primer mix. Every cDNA molecule bore a tag from a template-switch adaptor containing 12 random nucleotides. Via MiXCR, TCRdb re-called the 5' RACE reads, giving one row per CDR3 protein. The profile covers approximately 800,000 distinct CDR3 sequences, with about 42% appearing a single time and 15% to 20% taken by the ten largest.

Sequenced material: blood. The origin of this receptor is an elderly man in good health. The V and J genes are TRBV6-2 or TRBV6-3 and TRBJ2-4; D remains unclear. CDR3 DNA sequence: TGTGCCAGCAGTTTCCGGAACTTAGCCAAAAACATTCAGTACTTC. Protein product: CASSFRNLAKNIQYF.